There are a few counts of the clone carrying this TCR beta chain. The antigen is undetermined. This entry comes from a study of identifying expanded T cells in peripheral blood. Whole-study results and caveats: Variance in clone template counts between approximately two-week samples significantly increased with total template count across all healthy donors. Technical replicates showed about 1.1 changed clones; two weeks about 16; four weeks 19.

The repertoire was sequenced with immunoSEQ multiplex PCR; TCRdb's copy has only in-frame clones and lacks some. The sample yields around 120,000 clones, less than 90% seen once. During the collection period, no donor immune events like infections were recorded. The germline CDR1 and CDR2 sequences are SGHTA and FQGNSA. V was pared by 0 bases and J by 9 bases, with 9 bases between. CDR3 length: 13 residues. The genes are TRBV7-2 and TRBJ2-1; D unresolved. The sample taken for sequencing was blood. The TCR was taken from a person aged 18-70 years in good health. The CDR3 DNA reads as TGTGCCAGCAGCTTAGCCCCTCGTGGTGAGCAGTTCTTC. As protein: CASSLAPRGEQFF.